The present T cell receptor (beta chain) was sequenced within a study of CD8+ T cells in alopecia areata. Markers used for sorting pooled cutaneous lymph node cells were CD4, CD8alpha, NKG2D, NKG2ACE and others. With 1 base removed from V and 0 bases from J, the gap between germline ends came to 7 bases. Germline V CDR1 and CDR2: LGHNA, YNLKQL (reference sequence). The CDR3 spans 15 residues. Comment on this clone: Its antigen is undetermined. Given a much more abundant clone one base away, this may be a read error. Gene names and germline match the mouse. The read falls 4 residues short of the CDR3 end, and the missing part is taken from the germline J gene. This sample also contains other DNA sequences that code for the same CDR3.

Extraction of RNA preceded its reverse transcription into cDNA, which served as the sequencing template. The assay was immunoSEQ multiplex PCR, and TCRdb's table has in-frame clones only and misses some. This sample has 200,000 to 300,000 clones, each found more than once. Study-level results: More clonal than normal scalp was lesional scalp, particularly alopecia totalis/universalis.

This receptor was identified in a C3H/HeJ mouse with alopecia areata. The mouse line has the MHC haplotype H2-k. The chain carries TRBV5 and TRBJ2-1; the D call may be TRBD1 or TRBD2 (6 bases each). Sequencing used CD4+ T cells sorted from a lymph node. The CDR3 sequence is CASSQGGLNYAEQFF. The sequenced part of the CDR3 DNA is TGTGCCAGCAGCCAAGGGGGGCTTAACTATGCT.